The sequence of this T cell receptor (beta chain) was determined in a study of early T cells in non-severe SARS-CoV-2 infection. Study summary: From unsorted whole blood, bulk RNA was sequenced, and the chains remained unpaired. General study findings and limits: VDJdb matching favored anti-spike CD8 responses, missing private and CD4 specificities.

Individual cDNA molecules carried attached unique molecular identifiers. From the 5' RACE reads, TCRdb called clonotypes with MiXCR, one entry per CDR3 protein. The profile shows approximately 40,000 distinct CDR3 sequences, roughly 10% of them singletons. This CDR3 has 13 residues. The germline V and J ends were trimmed by 3 bases and 3 bases, with 6 bases remaining between them. The germline V gene encodes CDR1 SGHTA and CDR2 FQGNSA. The table lists this clonotype with a few counts. The target antigen is unknown. The source is an adult who was a healthcare worker with PCR-confirmed SARS-CoV-2 infection or an uninfected control (not recorded which). This chain joins TRBV7-2 and TRBJ1-3, with D possibly matching TRBD1 (6 bases). The specimen was whole blood. The CDR3 region is CASSFRGGNTIYF. CDR3 sequence (DNA): TGTGCCAGCAGCTTCAGGGGTGGAAACACCATATATTTT. Based on the CDR3 plus reference TRBV7-2 and TRBJ1-3, the full variable domain is GAGVSQSPSNKVTEKGKDVELRCDPISGHTALYWYRQSLGQGLEFLIYFQGNSAPDKSGLPSDRFSAERTGGSVSTLTIQRTQQEDSAVYLCASSFRGGNTIYFGEGSWLTVV.